The subject of this entry is one T cell receptor beta chain. What this receptor recognizes is not known. It has no much larger one-base neighbor in the sample; base qualities were not kept. The germline V gene provides CDR1 MGHRA and CDR2 YSYEKL. V gives up 2 bases and J gives up 3 bases, and the segment between their germline ends measures 14 bases. CDR3 length: 16 amino acids, cysteine to phenylalanine. Only the CDR3 region is kept as DNA, spanning 48 bases read in frame from base 1. TCRbeta CDR3 regions were amplified from genomic DNA by means of the immunoSEQ Assay, a bias-controlled multiplex PCR. Per the source publication's procedure: Nucleated cell counts per sample were estimated from amplification of reference gene primers within the assay. To quantify the absolute abundance of each unique TCRbeta CDR3 rearrangement, sequence reads were collapsed and filtered. For each sample, productive Simpson clonality was calculated by taking the square root of Simpson's diversity index across productive rearrangements. TCRdb carries this immuneACCESS record with in-frame sequences only. Its versions omit some clonotypes, under half of them owing to an unresolved V gene in the studies checked, with the rest unexplained. V, J and clone size are taken as reported in that table, and D and trimming were inferred from the DNA itself. A total of some 100,000 clones appear in this sample, about 91% of them only once. The ten most abundant clones make up 7.5% to 9.5% of the sample.

The sample is drawn from a study of blood T cell repertoires in COVID-19 (dated by TCRdb to the early 2020s). At the level of the whole study: Collaborator samples came from the United States, Italy and Spain and covered acute and convalescent phases of COVID-19. The material from the prospective study consisted of cDNA or gDNA derived from T cells, B-cell-depleted T cells, or PBMCs. Deeply sampled blood TCRbeta repertoires from subjects exposed to, actively infected with, or recovered from COVID-19 were included in the dataset. The repertoires were released in a freely available public database intended as a resource for research on the immune response to SARS-CoV-2. The samples were drawn from two sources: the first 160 participants of the ongoing ImmuneRACE study, and over 1,000 subjects contributed by 6 global collaborators. Nearly every sample came with metadata listing a de-identified subject ID, COVID-19 status, age in years and sex. Where available, HLA class I and class II types were taken from metadata supplied by the sample provider and were not determined by assay-based typing.

Overall study outcomes, separate from this receptor: The quantity of clinical and demographic metadata differed by source and by participant and was supplied without curation.

Whole blood was collected in K2EDTA tubes by collaborating institutions according to the institutions' own protocols. Collaborator samples were shipped for TCRbeta analysis as frozen whole blood, isolated PBMCs, or DNA extracted from either sample type. The sequence is built from TRBV4-1 and TRBJ1-5, with TRBD1 as a weak D call on 5 bases. The receptor's source is an older woman with acute or convalescent COVID-19. Sequencing input: peripheral blood. The CDR3 here reads CASSQQRGELNQPQHF. The nucleotides read TGCGCCAGCAGCCAACAGCGGGGGGAGCTCAATCAGCCCCAGCATTTT.